This paragraph reports one TCR beta chain. The sample is drawn from a study of shared clonotypes between healthy human individuals. The CDR3 is made up of 16 amino acids. Germline loops: CDR1 MDHEN, CDR2 SYDVKM. The V gene lost 4 bases and the J gene lost 5 bases, with 17 bases spanning the gap. In the authors' methods: Filtering differed since immunoSEQ provided only junctions, with no quality scores. Assay: immunoSEQ multiplex PCR; the TCRdb copy retains only in-frame clones and omits some. That table furnishes V, J and clone size, whereas the DNA furnished D and trimming. The table lists 75,000 to 100,000 clones, approximately 51% of them singletons.

The sample comprised PBMCs. The sequence derives from a woman between 40 and 50 years old in good health. Some clones in this sample may be carry-over from other donors' samples. The rearrangement links TRBV28 to TRBJ1-4, with D perhaps TRBD1 (5 bases). The DNA for the CDR3 is TGTGCCAGCAGTTCGAAATTTGGGGGAGGCAATGAAAAACTGTTTTTT. It yields the protein CASSSKFGGGNEKLFF.